The clone carrying this TCR beta chain was counted between two and nine times. Original handling: From reference gene primer amplification, estimates of nucleated cell counts were derived. Sequenced by immunoSEQ multiplex PCR; TCRdb stores in-frame clones only, minus some. V, J and clone size are those of that table, while D and trimming were read from the DNA. The top ten hold roughly 4.7% of the sample, which has about 250,000 clones, roughly 82% seen once. This entry belongs to a study of blood T cell repertoires in COVID-19. Study-level information: T cells, B-cell-depleted T cells, or PBMCs provided the cDNA or gDNA that served as material.

This CDR3 spans 14 amino acids. Germline values: CDR1 LGHNA, CDR2 YNFKEQ. V was cut by 1 base and J by 2 bases, with 8 bases left in between. The source material was peripheral blood. V is TRBV4-2 and J is TRBJ1-2; D unresolved. The clonotype originates from a woman aged 70-85 years with acute or convalescent COVID-19. CDR3 sequence reads: CASSQGGENYGYTF. The CDR3 DNA is TGTGCCAGCAGCCAAGGTGGGGAGAACTATGGCTACACCTTC.